This T cell receptor (beta chain) was captured by sequencing in a study of T-cell reconstitution after alpha-beta-depleted transplantation in children. Preparing the TCRbeta library involved the use of unique molecular identifiers. TCRdb reprocessed the PCR reads with MiXCR, giving one entry per CDR3 protein. The sample includes 480,000 or so distinct CDR3 sequences, about 10% of them seen just once. V dropped 5 bases and J dropped 2 bases, with 13 bases sitting between them. This CDR3 region has 14 residues. Germline V gives CDR1 SGHVS, CDR2 FQNEAQ. This clonotype appeared many times. Its antigen is currently unknown. Study observations and caveats: Where some patients showed high TCRbeta diversity at day 60, it came from recipient T cells and thymic progenitors that had survived. Most T-cell counts and diversity one year after the transplant came from T cells that were newly produced.

This receptor was identified in a child aged 2 to 10 with inherited bone marrow failure, due to receive a stem cell transplant. The V and J genes are TRBV7-8 and TRBJ2-7, with a weak D call TRBD2 (6 bases). The sequencing used PBMCs, collected before TCRalphabeta/CD19-depleted stem cell transplant. The CDR3 reads CASSMRDGPYEQYF. The CDR3 DNA reads TGTGCCAGCAGCATGCGGGACGGCCCCTACGAGCAGTACTTC.